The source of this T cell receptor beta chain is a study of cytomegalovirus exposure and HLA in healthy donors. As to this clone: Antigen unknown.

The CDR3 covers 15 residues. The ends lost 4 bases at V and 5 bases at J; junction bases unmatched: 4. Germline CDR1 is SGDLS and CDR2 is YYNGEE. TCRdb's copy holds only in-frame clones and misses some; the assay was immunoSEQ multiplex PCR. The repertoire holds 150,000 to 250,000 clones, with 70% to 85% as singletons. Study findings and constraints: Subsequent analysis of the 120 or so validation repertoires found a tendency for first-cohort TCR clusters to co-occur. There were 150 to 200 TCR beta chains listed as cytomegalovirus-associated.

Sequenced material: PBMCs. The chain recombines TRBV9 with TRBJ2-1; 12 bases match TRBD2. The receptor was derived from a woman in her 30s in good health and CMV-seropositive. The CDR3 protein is CASSPRTSGDNEQFF. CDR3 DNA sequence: TGTGCCAGCAGCCCCCGGACTAGCGGGGACAATGAGCAGTTCTTC.